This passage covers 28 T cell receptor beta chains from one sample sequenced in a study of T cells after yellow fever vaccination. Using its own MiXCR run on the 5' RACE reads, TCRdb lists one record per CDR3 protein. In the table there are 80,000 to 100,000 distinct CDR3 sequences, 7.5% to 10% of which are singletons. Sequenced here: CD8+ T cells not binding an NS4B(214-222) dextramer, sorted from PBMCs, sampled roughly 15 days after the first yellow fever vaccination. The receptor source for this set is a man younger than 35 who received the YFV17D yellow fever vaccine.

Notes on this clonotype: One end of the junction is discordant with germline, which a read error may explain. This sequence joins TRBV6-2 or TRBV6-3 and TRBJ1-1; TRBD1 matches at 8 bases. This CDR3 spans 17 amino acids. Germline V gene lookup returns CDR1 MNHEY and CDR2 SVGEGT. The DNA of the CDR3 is TGTGCCAGCAGTTACTCGAGGACAGGGTATTTGAAAACTGAAGCTTTCTTT. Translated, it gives CASSYSRTGYLKTEAFF.

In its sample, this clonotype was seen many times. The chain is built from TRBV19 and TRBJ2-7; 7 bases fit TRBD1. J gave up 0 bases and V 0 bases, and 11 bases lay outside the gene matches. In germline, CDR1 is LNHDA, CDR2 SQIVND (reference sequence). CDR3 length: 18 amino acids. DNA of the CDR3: TGTGCCAGTAGTATAGATCGAGGATGTCGGGACAGCTCCTACGAGCAGTACGTC. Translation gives CASSIDRGCRDSSYEQYV.

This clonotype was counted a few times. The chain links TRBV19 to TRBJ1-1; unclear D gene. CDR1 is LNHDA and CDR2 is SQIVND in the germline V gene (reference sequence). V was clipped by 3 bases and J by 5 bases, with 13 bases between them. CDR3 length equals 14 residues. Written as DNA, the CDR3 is TGTGCCAGTAGTATTCGTTTTGGGGTAACTGAAGCTTTCTTT. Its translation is CASSIRFGVTEAFF.

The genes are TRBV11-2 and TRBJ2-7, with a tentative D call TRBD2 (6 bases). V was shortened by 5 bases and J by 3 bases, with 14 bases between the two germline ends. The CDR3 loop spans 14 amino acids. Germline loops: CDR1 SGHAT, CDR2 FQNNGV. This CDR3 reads CASSHPGTHYEQYF. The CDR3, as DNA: TGTGCCAGCAGCCACCCCGGGACTCACTACGAGCAGTACTTC.

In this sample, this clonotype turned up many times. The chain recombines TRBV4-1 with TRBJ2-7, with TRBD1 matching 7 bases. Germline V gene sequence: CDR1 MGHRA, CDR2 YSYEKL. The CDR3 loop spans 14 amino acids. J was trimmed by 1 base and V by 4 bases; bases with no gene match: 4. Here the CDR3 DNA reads TGCGCCAGCAGCCTTAGGGACAGATCCTACGAGCAGTACTTC. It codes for CASSLRDRSYEQYF.

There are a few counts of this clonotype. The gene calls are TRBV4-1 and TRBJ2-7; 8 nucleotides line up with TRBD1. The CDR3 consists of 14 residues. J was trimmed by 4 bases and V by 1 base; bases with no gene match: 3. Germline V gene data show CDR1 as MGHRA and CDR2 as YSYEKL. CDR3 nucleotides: TGCGCCAGCAGCCAAGGGACAGGGTGGTACGAGCAGTACTTC. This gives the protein CASSQGTGWYEQYF.

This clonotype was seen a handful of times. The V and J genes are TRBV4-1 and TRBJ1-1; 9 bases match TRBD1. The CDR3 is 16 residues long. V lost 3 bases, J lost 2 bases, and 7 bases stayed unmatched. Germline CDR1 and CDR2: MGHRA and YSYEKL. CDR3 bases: TGCGCCAGCAGCCACCTGACAGGGGGAGAAAACACTGAAGCTTTCTTT. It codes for CASSHLTGGENTEAFF.

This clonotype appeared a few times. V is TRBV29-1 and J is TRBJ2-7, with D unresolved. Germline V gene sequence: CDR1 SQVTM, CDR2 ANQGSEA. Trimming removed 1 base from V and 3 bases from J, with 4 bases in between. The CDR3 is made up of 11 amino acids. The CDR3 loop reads CSVEGGYEQYF. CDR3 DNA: TGCAGCGTTGAAGGTGGCTACGAGCAGTACTTC.

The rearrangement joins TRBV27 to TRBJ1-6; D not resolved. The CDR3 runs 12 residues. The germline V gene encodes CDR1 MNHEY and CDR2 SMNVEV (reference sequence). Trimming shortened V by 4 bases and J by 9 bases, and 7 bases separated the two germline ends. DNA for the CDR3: TGTGCCAGCAGTTCGGGGATTTCACCCCTCCACTTT. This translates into CASSSGISPLHF.

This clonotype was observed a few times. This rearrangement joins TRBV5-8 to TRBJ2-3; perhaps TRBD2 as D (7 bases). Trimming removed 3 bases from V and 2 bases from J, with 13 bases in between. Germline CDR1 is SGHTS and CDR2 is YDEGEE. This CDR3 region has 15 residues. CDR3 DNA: TGTGCCAGCAGCTGGGAGGGGGGCCTCACAGATACGCAGTATTTT. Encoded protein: CASSWEGGLTDTQYF.

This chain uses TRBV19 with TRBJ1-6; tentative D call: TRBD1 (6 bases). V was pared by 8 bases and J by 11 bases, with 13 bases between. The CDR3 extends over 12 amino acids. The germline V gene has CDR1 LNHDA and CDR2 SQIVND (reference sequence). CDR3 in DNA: TGTGCCAGTGACACAGGGAAACCACCCCTCCACTTT. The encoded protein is CASDTGKPPLHF.

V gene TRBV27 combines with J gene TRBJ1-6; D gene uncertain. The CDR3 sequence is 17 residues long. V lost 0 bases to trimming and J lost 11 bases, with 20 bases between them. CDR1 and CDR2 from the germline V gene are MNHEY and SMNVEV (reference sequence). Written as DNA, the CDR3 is TGTGCCAGCAGTTTATCTCCCCGGCGATTTCCTGTTCCACCCCTCCACTTT. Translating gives CASSLSPRRFPVPPLHF.

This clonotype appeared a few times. The CDR3 loop reads CASNTGGEAFF. CDR3 DNA: TGTGCCAGCAACACCGGGGGGGAAGCTTTCTTT. This sequence joins TRBV5-5 and TRBJ1-1, with D perhaps matching TRBD1 (5 bases). The V end lost 6 bases, the J end lost 8 bases, and 11 bases lay between the germline ends. Germline V gives CDR1 SGHKS, CDR2 YYEKEE (reference sequence). CDR3 length: 11 amino acids.

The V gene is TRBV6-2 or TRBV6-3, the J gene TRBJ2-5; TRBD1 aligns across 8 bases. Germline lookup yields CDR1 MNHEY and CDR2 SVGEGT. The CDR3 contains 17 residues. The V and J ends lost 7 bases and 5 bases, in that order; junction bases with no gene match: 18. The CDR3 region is CASKTGGMKQGGETQYF. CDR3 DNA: TGTGCCAGCAAAACAGGGGGTATGAAGCAGGGTGGCGAGACCCAGTACTTC.

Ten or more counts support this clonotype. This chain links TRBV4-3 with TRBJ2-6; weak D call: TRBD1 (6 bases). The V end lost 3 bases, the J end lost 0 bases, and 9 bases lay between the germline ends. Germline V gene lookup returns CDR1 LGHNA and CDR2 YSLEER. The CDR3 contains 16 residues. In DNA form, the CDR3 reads TGCGCCAGCAGCCAGGACAGTCCCTCTGGGGCCAACGTCCTGACTTTC. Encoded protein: CASSQDSPSGANVLTF.

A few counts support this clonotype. CDR3 coding DNA: TGTGCCAGCAGCTCCGGGACAGAAGACCTCATCACGCCTCTCACCGGGGAGCTGTTTTTT. Translating it yields CASSSGTEDLITPLTGELFF. The chain has TRBV5-4 and TRBJ2-2; TRBD1 aligns across 7 bases. CDR1 is SGHNT and CDR2 is YYREEE in the germline V gene (reference sequence). The CDR3 sequence is 20 residues long. The trim removed 3 bases at V and 4 bases at J, leaving 21 bases unmatched. Supplemented by reference TRBV5-4 and TRBJ2-2, the full variable domain reads ETGVTQSPTHLIKTRGQQVTLRCSSQSGHNTVSWYQQALGQGPQFIFQYYREEENGRGNFPPRFSGLQFPNYSSELNVNALELDDSALYLCASSSGTEDLITPLTGELFFGEGSRLTVL.

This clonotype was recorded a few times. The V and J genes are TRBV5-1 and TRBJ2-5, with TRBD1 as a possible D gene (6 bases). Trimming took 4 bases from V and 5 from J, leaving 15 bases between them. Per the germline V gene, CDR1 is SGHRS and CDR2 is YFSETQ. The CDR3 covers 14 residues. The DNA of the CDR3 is TGCGCCAGCAGCCGAAACAGGGCCTGGGAGACCCAGTACTTC. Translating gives CASSRNRAWETQYF.

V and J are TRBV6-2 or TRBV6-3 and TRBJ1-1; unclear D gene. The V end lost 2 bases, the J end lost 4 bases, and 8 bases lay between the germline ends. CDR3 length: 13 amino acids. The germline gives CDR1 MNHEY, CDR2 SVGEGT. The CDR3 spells CASSYNGGTEAFF. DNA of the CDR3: TGTGCCAGCAGTTACAACGGCGGCACTGAAGCTTTCTTT.

CDR3 sequence: CASRTETGEQFF. The CDR3 bases are TGCGCCAGCAGAACCGAAACGGGTGAGCAGTTCTTC. V is TRBV4-3 and J is TRBJ2-1, with D unclear. Germline V lookup: CDR1 LGHNA, CDR2 YSLEER. CDR3 size: 12 residues. The V and J ends lost 6 bases and 9 bases respectively, with 12 bases between them.

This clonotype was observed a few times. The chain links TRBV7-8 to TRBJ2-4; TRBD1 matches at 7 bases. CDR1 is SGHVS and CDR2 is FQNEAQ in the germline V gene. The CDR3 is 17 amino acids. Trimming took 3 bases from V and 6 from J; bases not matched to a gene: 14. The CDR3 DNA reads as TGTGCCAGCAGCTTGATTGGCCCGACAGGGTACAGAAACATTCAGTACTTC. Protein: CASSLIGPTGYRNIQYF.

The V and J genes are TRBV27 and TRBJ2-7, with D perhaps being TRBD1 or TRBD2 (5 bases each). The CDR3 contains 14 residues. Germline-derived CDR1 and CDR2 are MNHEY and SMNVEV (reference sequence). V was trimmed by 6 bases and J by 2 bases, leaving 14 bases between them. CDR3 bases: TGTGCCAGCAGCCGAGAGGGGAATACCTACGAGCAGTACTTC. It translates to CASSREGNTYEQYF.

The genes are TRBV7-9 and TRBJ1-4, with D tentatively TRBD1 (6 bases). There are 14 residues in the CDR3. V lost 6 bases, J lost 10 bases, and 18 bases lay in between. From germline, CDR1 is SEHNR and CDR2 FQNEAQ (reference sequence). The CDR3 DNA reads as TGTGCCAGCAGTCCATCGGGGGGGGCCGGAAAACTGTTTTTT. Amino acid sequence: CASSPSGGAGKLFF.

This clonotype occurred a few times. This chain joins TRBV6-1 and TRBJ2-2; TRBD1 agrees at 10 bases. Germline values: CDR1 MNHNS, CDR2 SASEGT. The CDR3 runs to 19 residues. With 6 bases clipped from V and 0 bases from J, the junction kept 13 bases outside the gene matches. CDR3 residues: CASRRDRGFMGTNTGELFF. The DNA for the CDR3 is TGTGCCAGCAGACGGGACAGGGGATTTATGGGCACGAACACCGGGGAGCTGTTTTTT.

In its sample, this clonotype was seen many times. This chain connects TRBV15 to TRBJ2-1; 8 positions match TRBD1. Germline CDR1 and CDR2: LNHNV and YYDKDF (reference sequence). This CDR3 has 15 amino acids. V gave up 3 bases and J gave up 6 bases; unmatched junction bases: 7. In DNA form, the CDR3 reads TGTGCCACCAGCAGCGGACAGGGCATCCTCAATGAGCAGTTCTTC. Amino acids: CATSSGQGILNEQFF.

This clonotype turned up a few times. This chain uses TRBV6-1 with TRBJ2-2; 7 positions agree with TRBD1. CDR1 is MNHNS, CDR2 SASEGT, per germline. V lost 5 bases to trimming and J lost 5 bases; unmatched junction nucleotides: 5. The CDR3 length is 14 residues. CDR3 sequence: CASSRQGLTGELFF. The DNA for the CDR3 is TGTGCCAGCAGTCGACAGGGATTAACCGGGGAGCTGTTTTTT.

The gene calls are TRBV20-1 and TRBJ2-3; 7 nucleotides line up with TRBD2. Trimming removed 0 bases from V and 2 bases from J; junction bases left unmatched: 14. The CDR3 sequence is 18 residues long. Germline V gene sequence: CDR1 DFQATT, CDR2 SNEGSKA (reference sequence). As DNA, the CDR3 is TGCAGTGCTAGAGACCCACTGGGGCTAGCGGATCCCACAGATACGCAGTATTTT. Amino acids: CSARDPLGLADPTDTQYF.

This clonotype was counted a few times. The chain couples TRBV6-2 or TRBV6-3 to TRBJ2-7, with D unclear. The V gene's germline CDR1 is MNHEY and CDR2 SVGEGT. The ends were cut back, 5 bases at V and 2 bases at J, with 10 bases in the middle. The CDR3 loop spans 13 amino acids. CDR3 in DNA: TGTGCCAGCAGTCTTACGAGTACCTACGAGCAGTACGTC. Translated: CASSLTSTYEQYV.

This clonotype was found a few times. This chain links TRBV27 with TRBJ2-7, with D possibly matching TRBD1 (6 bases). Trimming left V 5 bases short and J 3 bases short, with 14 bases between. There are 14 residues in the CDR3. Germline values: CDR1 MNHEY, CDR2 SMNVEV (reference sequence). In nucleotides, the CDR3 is TGTGCCAGCAGTCTACGGACAGAGAGCTACGAGCAGTACTTC. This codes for CASSLRTESYEQYF.